Each of the 20 T cell receptor beta chains below was sequenced from the same sample in a study of vaccination and CD4 T cells after COVID-19. At the Johns Hopkins FTIC core, DNA taken from cultured CD4+ T cells was sequenced by way of the Oncomine TCR Beta short-read assay. Each CDR3 protein is one row after TCRdb ran MiXCR on the PCR reads. The sample carries under 20,000 distinct CDR3 sequences, roughly 46% recorded once. No antigen has been identified for these receptors. Indicated treatment: approximately nine-day PBMC culture with coronavirus spike peptide pools or control peptides (ViraFEST assay). Sequenced material: CD4+ T cells from blood, cultured in vitro, taken before SARS-CoV-2 vaccination. The receptors stem from a human donor who had recovered from COVID-19.

J is TRBJ1-2 and V is TRBV12-3 or TRBV12-4, with D uncertain. V was pared by 1 base and J by 4 bases, with 7 bases between. The CDR3 sequence is 13 residues long. The CDR3 DNA reads as TGTGCCAGCAGTTTAGTGCCTCTCTATGGCTACACCTTC. It specifies CASSLVPLYGYTF.

This clonotype was seen only a few times. The V call is TRBV6-2 or TRBV6-3, the J call TRBJ2-3; the D gene is possibly TRBD1 (6 bases). CDR3 length: 16 residues. The germline gives CDR1 MNHEY, CDR2 SVGEGT. The V end lost 8 bases, the J end lost 2 bases, and 20 bases lay between the germline ends. CDR3 in DNA: TGTGCCAGCCAATGGTATGAGGGGGATACCACAGATACGCAGTATTTT. This gives the protein CASQWYEGDTTDTQYF.

This clonotype was counted a few times. The genes are TRBV4-1 and TRBJ1-6; TRBD1 might be the D (6 bases). The CDR3 consists of 16 residues. Looked up from germline, CDR1 is MGHRA and CDR2 is YSYEKL. Between the trimmed V and J ends, which lost 4 bases and 7 bases, there was a span of 17 bases. DNA for the CDR3: TGCGCCAGCAGCCTCGGGGGCTGGACGGAGAATTCACCCCTCCACTTT. It encodes CASSLGGWTENSPLHF.

This rearrangement joins TRBV11-3 to TRBJ1-4; D might be TRBD1 (5 bases). V was pared by 5 bases and J by 0 bases, with 10 bases between. Germline loops: CDR1 SGHNT, CDR2 YENEEA. The CDR3 spans 15 residues. CDR3 sequence reads: CASSPGTATNEKLFF. The CDR3 nucleotides are TGTGCCAGCAGCCCTGGGACCGCAACTAATGAAAAACTGTTTTTT.

The rearrangement uses TRBV20-1 and TRBJ1-1, with 8 bases identical to TRBD1. The germline gives CDR1 DFQATT, CDR2 SNEGSKA (reference sequence). This CDR3 region has 17 residues. V lost 5 bases and J lost 0; bases outside the gene matches: 14. The CDR3 reads CSAPPTGTGSLNTEAFF. CDR3 nucleotides: TGCAGTGCTCCCCCCACCGGGACAGGTTCTTTGAACACTGAAGCTTTCTTT.

In its sample, this clonotype was seen once. V gene TRBV12-3 or TRBV12-4 combines with J gene TRBJ2-2; the match to TRBD1 covers 7 bases. The CDR3 covers 16 residues. V trimming: 6 bases; J trimming: 0 bases; junction bases outside the gene matches: 7. CDR3 in DNA: TGTGCCAGCAGCCCAACCGGGACAGCGAACACCGGGGAGCTGTTTTTT. Its translation is CASSPTGTANTGELFF.

This clonotype turned up a few times. V and J are TRBV7-9 and TRBJ2-4; D unresolved. Trimming pared 3 bases from V and 1 base from J, leaving 7 bases between. CDR1 and CDR2 from the germline V gene are SEHNR and FQNEAQ (reference sequence). This CDR3 comprises 14 residues. CDR3 nucleotide sequence: TGTGCCAGCAGCTTCGATGGGGCCAAAAACATTCAGTACTTC. Translation: CASSFDGAKNIQYF.

The chain combines TRBV6-5 with TRBJ1-1; D is undetermined. This CDR3 is 14 amino acids long. The germline V gene encodes CDR1 MNHEY and CDR2 SVGAGI. V was pared by 0 bases and J by 6 bases, with 11 bases between. The CDR3 DNA sequence: TGTGCCAGCAGTTACTCAATTAAAGACGCTGAAGCTTTCTTT. Amino acids: CASSYSIKDAEAFF.

The chain couples TRBV11-3 to TRBJ1-1; D call uncertain. This CDR3 is built from 12 residues. The V and J ends lost 7 bases and 4 bases respectively, with 10 bases between them. Looked up from germline, CDR1 is SGHNT and CDR2 is YENEEA. For the CDR3, the DNA is TGTGCCAGCACGAGGGATTCCACTGAAGCTTTCTTT. Residues: CASTRDSTEAFF.

The chain joins TRBV20-1 to TRBJ2-5, with 11 bases matching TRBD2. The CDR3 consists of 16 residues. V shed 0 bases, J shed 0 bases, and the junction held 3 bases outside the gene matches. Germline V gives CDR1 DFQATT, CDR2 SNEGSKA (reference sequence). The CDR3 DNA reads as TGCAGTGCTAGAGAAGGACTAGCGGGTAACCAAGAGACCCAGTACTTC. Encoded protein: CSAREGLAGNQETQYF.

The chain carries TRBV2 and TRBJ1-5, with a weak D call TRBD1 (5 bases). Germline CDR1 reads SNHLY; CDR2 reads FYNNEI. The CDR3 has 14 amino acids. V gave up 5 bases and J gave up 11 bases, with 19 bases separating them. Here the CDR3 DNA reads TGTGCCAGCAGTCCCGACGGGGACCAAGGGGCCCAGCATTTT. This gives the protein CASSPDGDQGAQHF.

This chain links TRBV12-3 or TRBV12-4 with TRBJ2-1, with D possibly being TRBD1 (6 bases). V was shortened by 5 bases and J by 8 bases, with 22 bases between the two germline ends. The CDR3 loop spans 16 amino acids. CDR3 coding DNA: TGTGCCAGCAGTCCGAGGGGACCGACAGGCGGTGATGAGCAGTTCTTC. Translation: CASSPRGPTGGDEQFF.

This chain connects TRBV6-2 or TRBV6-3 to TRBJ2-2, with TRBD1 matching over 8 bases. The CDR3 has 12 amino acids. CDR1 is MNHEY and CDR2 is SVGEGT in the germline V gene. The J segment lost 6 bases and the V segment lost 6 bases, leaving 0 bases of the junction unmatched. In DNA, the CDR3 is TGTGCCAGCAGGACAGGGGCCGGGGAGCTGTTTTTT. Its protein is CASRTGAGELFF.

The genes are TRBV29-1 and TRBJ2-6; possible D gene TRBD2, 6 bases. The V and J ends lost 7 bases and 0 bases respectively, with 10 bases between them. The CDR3 spans 14 residues. The V gene's germline CDR1 is SQVTM and CDR2 ANQGSEA. CDR3 in amino acids: CSAQDYSGANVLTF. CDR3 coding DNA: TGCAGCGCTCAGGACTACTCTGGGGCCAACGTCCTGACTTTC.

The chain recombines TRBV6-5 with TRBJ2-2; 7 nucleotides match TRBD2. J was trimmed by 2 bases and V by 4 bases; bases with no gene match: 7. Looked up from germline, CDR1 is MNHEY and CDR2 is SVGAGI. The CDR3 consists of 16 residues. CDR3 in amino acids: CASSSPGLPNTGELFF. The DNA of the CDR3 is TGTGCCAGCAGTTCCCCGGGACTACCTAACACCGGGGAGCTGTTTTTT.

This clonotype was counted only a few times. The V call is TRBV28, the J call TRBJ2-7, with 7 bases identical to TRBD1. The CDR3 is 14 residues long. Germline values: CDR1 MDHEN, CDR2 SYDVKM. Germline trimming cut 3 bases from V and 5 bases from J; bases unmatched to any gene: 7. The CDR3 DNA reads as TGTGCCAGCAGTTTGACAGGGATCAGCGACGAGCAGTACTTC. It codes for CASSLTGISDEQYF.

This chain uses TRBV27 with TRBJ2-3; 7 positions match TRBD1. The CDR3 has 15 amino acids. Germline lookup yields CDR1 MNHEY and CDR2 SMNVEV (reference sequence). V lost 6 bases, J lost 0 bases, and 6 bases stayed unmatched. CDR3 protein: CASSPDRVSTDTQYF. As DNA, the CDR3 is TGTGCCAGCAGCCCCGACAGGGTTAGCACAGATACGCAGTATTTT.

This clonotype was observed a few times. The gene calls are TRBV20-1 and TRBJ2-2; D is ambiguous. V shed 2 bases and J shed 1 base, with 5 bases lying between them. Germline V gives CDR1 DFQATT, CDR2 SNEGSKA (reference sequence). The CDR3 totals 13 residues. The CDR3 bases are TGCAGTGCTAGAAAGGTGAACACCGGGGAGCTGTTTTTT. Its protein product is CSARKVNTGELFF.

This clonotype was seen a few times. The chain employs TRBV19 and TRBJ2-3, with a possible D match to TRBD1 (5 bases). Per the germline V gene, CDR1 is LNHDA and CDR2 is SQIVND (reference sequence). V shed 5 bases and J shed 6 bases, with 15 bases lying between them. The CDR3 totals 14 residues. Here the CDR3 reads CASSPSWAGDTQYF. DNA of the CDR3: TGTGCCAGTAGTCCCTCCTGGGCAGGGGATACGCAGTATTTT.

This chain connects TRBV19 to TRBJ1-6, with 7 bases lining up with TRBD1. CDR3 length equals 14 residues. Germline CDR1 reads LNHDA; CDR2 reads SQIVND (reference sequence). Germline trimming cut 3 bases from V and 8 bases from J; bases unmatched to any gene: 4. Here the CDR3 reads CASSMGTADSPLHF. CDR3 DNA sequence: TGTGCCAGTAGTATGGGGACAGCGGATTCACCCCTCCACTTT.